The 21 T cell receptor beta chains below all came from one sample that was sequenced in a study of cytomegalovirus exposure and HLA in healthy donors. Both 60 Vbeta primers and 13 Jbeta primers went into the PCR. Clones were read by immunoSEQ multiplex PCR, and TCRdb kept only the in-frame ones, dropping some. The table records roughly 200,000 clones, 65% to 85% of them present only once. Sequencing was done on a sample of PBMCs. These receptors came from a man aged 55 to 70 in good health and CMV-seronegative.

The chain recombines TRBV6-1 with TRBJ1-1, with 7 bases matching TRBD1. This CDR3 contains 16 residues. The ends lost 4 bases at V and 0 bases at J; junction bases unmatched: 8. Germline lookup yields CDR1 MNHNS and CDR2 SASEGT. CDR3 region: CASSALTGQLNTEAFF. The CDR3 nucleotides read TGTGCCAGCAGTGCCCTGACGGGACAGCTGAACACTGAAGCTTTCTTT.

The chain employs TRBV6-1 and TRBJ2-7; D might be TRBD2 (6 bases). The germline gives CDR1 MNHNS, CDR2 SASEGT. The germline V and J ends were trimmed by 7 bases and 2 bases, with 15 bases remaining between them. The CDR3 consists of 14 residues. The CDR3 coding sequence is TGTGCCAGCACCCCACGGGGGACGACCTACGAGCAGTACTTC. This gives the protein CASTPRGTTYEQYF.

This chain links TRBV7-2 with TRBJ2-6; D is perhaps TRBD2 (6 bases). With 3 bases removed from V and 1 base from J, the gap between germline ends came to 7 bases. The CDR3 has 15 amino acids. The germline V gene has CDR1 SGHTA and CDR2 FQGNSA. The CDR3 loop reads CASSLGGSGANVLTF. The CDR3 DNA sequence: TGTGCCAGCAGCTTGGGGGGATCTGGGGCCAACGTCCTGACTTTC.

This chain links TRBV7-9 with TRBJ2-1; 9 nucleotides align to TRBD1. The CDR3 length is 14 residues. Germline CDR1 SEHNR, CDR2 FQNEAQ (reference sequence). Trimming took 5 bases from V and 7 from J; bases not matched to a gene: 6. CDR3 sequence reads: CASSEGQGWNEQFF. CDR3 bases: TGTGCCAGCAGCGAGGGACAGGGCTGGAATGAGCAGTTCTTC. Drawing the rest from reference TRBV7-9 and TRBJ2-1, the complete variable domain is DTGVSQNPRHKITKRGQNVTFRCDPISEHNRLYWYRQTLGQGPEFLTYFQNEAQLEKSRLLSDRFSAERPKGSFSTLEIQRTEQGDSAMYLCASSEGQGWNEQFFGPGTRLTVL.

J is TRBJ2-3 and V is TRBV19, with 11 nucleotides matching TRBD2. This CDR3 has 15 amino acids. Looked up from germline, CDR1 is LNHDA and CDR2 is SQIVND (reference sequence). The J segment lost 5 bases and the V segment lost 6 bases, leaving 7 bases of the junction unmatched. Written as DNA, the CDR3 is TGTGCCAGTAGCCGACGACTAGCGGGGAGAGATACGCAGTATTTT. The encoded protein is CASSRRLAGRDTQYF.

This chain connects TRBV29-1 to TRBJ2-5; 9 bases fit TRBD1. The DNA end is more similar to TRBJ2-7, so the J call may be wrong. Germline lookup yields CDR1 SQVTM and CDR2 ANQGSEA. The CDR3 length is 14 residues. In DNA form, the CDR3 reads TGCAGCGCCCAACCGGGACAGGGTGCCCACGAGCAGTACTTC. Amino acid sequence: CSAQPGQGAHEQYF.

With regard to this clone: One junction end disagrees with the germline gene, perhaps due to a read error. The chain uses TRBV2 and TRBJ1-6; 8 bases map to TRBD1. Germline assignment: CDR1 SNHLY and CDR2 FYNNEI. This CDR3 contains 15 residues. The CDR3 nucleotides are TGTGCCGGAAAAAAGGGGACAGGACGTAATTCACCCCTCAACTTT. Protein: CAGKKGTGRNSPLNF.

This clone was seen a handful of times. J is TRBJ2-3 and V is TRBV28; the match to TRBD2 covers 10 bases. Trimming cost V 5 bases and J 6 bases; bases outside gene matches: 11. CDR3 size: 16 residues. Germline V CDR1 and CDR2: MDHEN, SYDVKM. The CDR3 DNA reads TGTGCCAGCAGTCCGCTGGCGACTAGCGGGTTCGATACGCAGTATTTT. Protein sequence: CASSPLATSGFDTQYF.

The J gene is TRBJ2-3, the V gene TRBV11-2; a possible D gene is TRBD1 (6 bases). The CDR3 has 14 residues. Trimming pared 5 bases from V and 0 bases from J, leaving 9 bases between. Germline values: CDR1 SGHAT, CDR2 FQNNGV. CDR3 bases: TGTGCCAGCAGCCTAACAGGGAGCACAGATACGCAGTATTTT. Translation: CASSLTGSTDTQYF.

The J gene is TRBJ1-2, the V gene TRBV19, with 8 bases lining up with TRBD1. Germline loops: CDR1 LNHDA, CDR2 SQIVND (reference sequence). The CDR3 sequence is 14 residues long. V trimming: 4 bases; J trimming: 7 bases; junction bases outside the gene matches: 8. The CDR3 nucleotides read TGTGCCAGTAGTACGACAGGGGTTCTGTCTGGCTACACCTTC. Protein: CASSTTGVLSGYTF.

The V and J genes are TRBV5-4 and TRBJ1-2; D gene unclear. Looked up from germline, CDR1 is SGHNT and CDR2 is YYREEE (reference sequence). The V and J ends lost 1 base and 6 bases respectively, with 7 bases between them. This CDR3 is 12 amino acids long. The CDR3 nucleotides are TGTGCCAGCAGCTTGCGTGGAGATGGCTACACCTTC. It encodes CASSLRGDGYTF.

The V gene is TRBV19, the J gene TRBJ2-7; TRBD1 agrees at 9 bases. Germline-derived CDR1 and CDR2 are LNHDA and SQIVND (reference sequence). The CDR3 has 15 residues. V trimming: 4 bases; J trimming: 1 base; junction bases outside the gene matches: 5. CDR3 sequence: CASSTGTGRSYEQYF. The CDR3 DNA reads TGTGCCAGTAGTACAGGGACAGGGAGATCCTACGAGCAGTACTTC.

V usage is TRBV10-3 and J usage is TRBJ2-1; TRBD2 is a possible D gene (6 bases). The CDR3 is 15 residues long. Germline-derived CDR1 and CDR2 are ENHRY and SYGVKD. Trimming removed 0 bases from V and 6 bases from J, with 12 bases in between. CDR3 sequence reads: CAISESRRDRNEQFF. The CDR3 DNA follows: TGTGCCATCAGTGAGTCAAGGCGGGACCGCAATGAGCAGTTCTTC.

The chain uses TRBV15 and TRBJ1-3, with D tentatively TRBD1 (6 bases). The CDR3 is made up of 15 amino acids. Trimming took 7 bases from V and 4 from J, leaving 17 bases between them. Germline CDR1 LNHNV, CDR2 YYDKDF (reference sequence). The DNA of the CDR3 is TGTGCCACCACCCTAGGGGGGGGCCAAGGAAACACCATATATTTT. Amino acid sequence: CATTLGGGQGNTIYF.

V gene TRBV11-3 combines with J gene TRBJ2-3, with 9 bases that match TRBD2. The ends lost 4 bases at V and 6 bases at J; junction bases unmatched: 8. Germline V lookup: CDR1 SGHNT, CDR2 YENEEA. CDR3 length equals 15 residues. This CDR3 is CASSSPGLATDTQYF. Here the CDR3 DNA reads TGTGCCAGCAGCTCCCCCGGACTAGCGACGGATACGCAGTATTTT. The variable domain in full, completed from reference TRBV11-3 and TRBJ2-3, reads EAGVVQSPRYKIIEKKQPVAFWCNPISGHNTLYWYLQNLGQGPELLIRYENEEAVDDSQLPKDRFSAERLKGVDSTLKIQPAELGDSAVYLCASSSPGLATDTQYFGPGTRLTVL.

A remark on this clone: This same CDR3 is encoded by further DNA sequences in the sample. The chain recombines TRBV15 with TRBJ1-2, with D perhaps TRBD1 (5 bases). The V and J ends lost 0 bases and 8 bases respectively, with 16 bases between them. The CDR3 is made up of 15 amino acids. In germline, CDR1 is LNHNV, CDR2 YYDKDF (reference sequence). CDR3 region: CATSRDGGGTGGYTF. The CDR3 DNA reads TGTGCCACCAGCAGAGATGGGGGAGGCACTGGCGGCTACACCTTC.

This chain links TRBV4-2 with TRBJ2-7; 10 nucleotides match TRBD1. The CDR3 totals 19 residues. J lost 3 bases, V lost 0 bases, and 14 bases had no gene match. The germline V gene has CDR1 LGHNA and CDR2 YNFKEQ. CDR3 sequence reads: CASSQDWGDRGSLNYEQYF. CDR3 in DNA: TGTGCCAGCAGCCAAGATTGGGGGGACAGGGGCAGCCTCAACTACGAGCAGTACTTC.

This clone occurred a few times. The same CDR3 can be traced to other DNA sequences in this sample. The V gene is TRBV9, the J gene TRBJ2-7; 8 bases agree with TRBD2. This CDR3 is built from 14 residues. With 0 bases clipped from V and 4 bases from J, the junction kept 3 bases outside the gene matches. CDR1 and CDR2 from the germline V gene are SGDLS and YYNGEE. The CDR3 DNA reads TGTGCCAGCAGCGTAGCTACGGGGGGGTACGAGCAGTACTTC. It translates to CASSVATGGYEQYF. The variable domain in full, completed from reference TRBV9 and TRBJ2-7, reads DSGVTQTPKHLITATGQRVTLRCSPRSGDLSVYWYQQSLDQGLQFLIQYYNGEERAKGNILERFSAQQFPDLHSELNLSSLELGDSALYFCASSVATGGYEQYFGPGTRLTVT.

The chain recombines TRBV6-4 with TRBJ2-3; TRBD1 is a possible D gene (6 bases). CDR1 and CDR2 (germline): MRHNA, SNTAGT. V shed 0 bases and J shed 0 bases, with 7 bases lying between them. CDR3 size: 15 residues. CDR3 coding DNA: TGTGCCAGCAGTGACTCGCAGGGGAGCACAGATACGCAGTATTTT. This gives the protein CASSDSQGSTDTQYF.

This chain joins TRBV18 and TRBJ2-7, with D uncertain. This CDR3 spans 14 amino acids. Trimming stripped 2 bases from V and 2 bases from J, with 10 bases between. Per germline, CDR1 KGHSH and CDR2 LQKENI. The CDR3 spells CASSPSGVPYEQYF. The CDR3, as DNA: TGTGCCAGCTCACCATCAGGCGTACCCTACGAGCAGTACTTC. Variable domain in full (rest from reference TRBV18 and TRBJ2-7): NAGVMQNPRHLVRRRGQEARLRCSPMKGHSHVYWYRQLPEEGLKFMVYLQKENIIDESGMPKERFSAEFPKEGPSILRIQQVVRGDSAAYFCASSPSGVPYEQYFGPGTRLTVT.

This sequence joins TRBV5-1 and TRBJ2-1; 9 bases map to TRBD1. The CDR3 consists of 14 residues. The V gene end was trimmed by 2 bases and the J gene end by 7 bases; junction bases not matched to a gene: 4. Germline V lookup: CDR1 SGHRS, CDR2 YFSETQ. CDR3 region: CASSLAGQGNEQFF. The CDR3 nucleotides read TGCGCCAGCAGCTTAGCGGGACAGGGTAATGAGCAGTTCTTC.